This TCR beta chain was sequenced for a study of HIV-infected patients and healthy controls. Trimming pared 0 bases from V and 0 bases from J, leaving 12 bases between. The CDR3 totals 16 residues. CDR1 MNHEY and CDR2 SMNVEV come from the germline V gene (reference sequence). No cell fractionation was done, so the repertoire covers all unsorted peripheral blood T cells. cDNA was made from approximately 0.55 ug RNA using alpha and beta constant primers. Separate chain-specific third strand synthesis with multiplexing indices produced the alpha and beta libraries. TCRdb processed the 5' RACE reads anew with MiXCR; each CDR3 protein has one entry. This sample has 18,000 or so distinct CDR3 sequences, with approximately 9% found just once. Within the sample, this clonotype is medium-sized.

The genes are TRBV27 and TRBJ2-7, with D possibly TRBD2 on 5 matching bases. Sequencing was done on a sample of blood. This clonotype was obtained from an adult in good health. CDR3 coding DNA: TGTGCCAGCAGTTTATCGAGAGGGAGAAGCTCCTACGAGCAGTACTTC. As protein: CASSLSRGRSSYEQYF.